This T cell receptor beta chain was observed in a study of technical replicates of blood from a handful of donors. This CDR3 is built from 15 residues. Germline loops: CDR1 LNHDA, CDR2 SQIVND (reference sequence). The repertoire was sequenced with immunoSEQ multiplex PCR; TCRdb's copy has only in-frame clones and lacks some. The sample holds roughly 60,000 clones, roughly 91% seen once. As for this clone: An end of the junction does not agree with germline; a read error may underlie this.

The origin of this receptor is a human donor in good health. Some clones in this sample may be carry-over from other donors' samples. Input material: PBMCs. The rearrangement links TRBV19 to TRBJ1-5; 11 bases are shared with TRBD1. The CDR3 nucleotides are TGTGCCAGTAGTAGAGGACAGGGGGCCGGTCAGCCCCTGCATTTT. Amino acid sequence: CASSRGQGAGQPLHF.